Listed below are T cell receptor beta chains from one sample, sequenced in a study of blood T cell repertoires in COVID-19. Sequencing was performed with immunoSEQ multiplex PCR; in TCRdb, only in-frame clones are kept and a portion is missing. The sample records 35,000 to 45,000 clones, 76% being singletons. The sequenced sample consisted of peripheral blood. All receptors come from a man aged 65 to 85 with active or convalescent COVID-19. Both conserved end residues are part of each CDR3. Clone size is given for some rows only: seen once, a few or many times, or a class if the clone is expanded.

V: TRBV2
J: TRBJ1-6
size: NA
CDR3: CASRDTPLHNSPLHF

V: TRBV7-3
J: TRBJ2-1
size: NA
CDR3: CASSLAPSSRYNEQFF

V: TRBV28
J: TRBJ2-5
size: NA
CDR3: CASSWAGVQETQYF

V: TRBV10-1
J: TRBJ1-2
size: NA
CDR3: CASSEGTGVGYTF

V: TRBV7-9
J: TRBJ1-6
size: NA
CDR3: CASSRQGDSPLHF

V: TRBV2
J: TRBJ2-5
size: NA
CDR3: CASLQETQYF

V: TRBV28
J: TRBJ1-3
size: NA
CDR3: CASTFGHSSGNTIYF

V: TRBV6-5
J: TRBJ1-5
size: NA
CDR3: CASSLQGMANQPQHF

V: TRBV10-3
J: TRBJ1-3
size: NA
CDR3: CAITPGQGAAGNTIYF

V: TRBV28
J: TRBJ1-5
size: NA
CDR3: CASSQGQFDQPQHF

V: TRBV9
J: TRBJ1-2
size: NA
CDR3: CASSVTPGEGYTF

V: TRBV4-1
J: TRBJ2-1
size: few
CDR3: CASSHETGTYNEQFF

V: TRBV5-1
J: TRBJ2-3
size: NA
CDR3: CASSIRGRDTQYF

V: TRBV28
J: TRBJ2-7
size: NA
CDR3: CASSFVGQQYEQYF

V: TRBV6-1
J: TRBJ1-2
size: NA
CDR3: CASSETPGDYGYTF

V: TRBV7-2
J: TRBJ2-1
size: NA
CDR3: CASSPRERGDNEQFF

V: TRBV12-3/TRBV12-4
J: TRBJ1-4
size: once
CDR3: CASALSGSEKLFF

V: TRBV4-2
J: TRBJ2-1
size: NA
CDR3: CASSQESLGLTGMWDQFF

V: TRBV19
J: TRBJ1-5
size: NA
CDR3: CASSIRGRDQPQHF

V: TRBV5-1
J: TRBJ2-3
size: NA
CDR3: CASSLDLLAGGGDTQYF

V: TRBV29-1
J: TRBJ2-5
size: NA
CDR3: CSVWVAGMETQYF

V: TRBV24-1
J: TRBJ2-1
size: NA
CDR3: CATSQNGFSYNEQFF

V: TRBV4-1
J: TRBJ2-2
size: once
CDR3: CASSRAFDGTATGELFF

V: TRBV12-3/TRBV12-4
J: TRBJ2-1
size: NA
CDR3: CASSLFRNEQFF

V: TRBV18
J: TRBJ1-5
size: NA
CDR3: CASSTGTGLSNQPQHF

V: TRBV6-5
J: TRBJ1-1
size: NA
CDR3: CASSQGFDTEAFF

V: TRBV5-5
J: TRBJ1-1
size: NA
CDR3: CASSPGQGAIWNTEAFF

V: TRBV7-8
J: TRBJ2-7
size: NA
CDR3: CASSPDRDRVRYEQYF

V: TRBV30
J: TRBJ2-2
size: NA
CDR3: CAWSVRGSGELFF

V: TRBV28
J: TRBJ1-5
size: NA
CDR3: CASRGASNQPQHF

V: TRBV10-3
J: TRBJ1-5
size: NA
CDR3: CAISPDRGGNQPQHF

V: TRBV25-1
J: TRBJ1-2
size: NA
CDR3: CASNPGEGYGYTF

V: TRBV2
J: TRBJ2-1
size: NA
CDR3: CASIQDEQFF

V: TRBV28
J: TRBJ1-3
size: NA
CDR3: CASTLGRDGNTIYF

V: TRBV5-1
J: TRBJ1-6
size: NA
CDR3: CASSETGTSPLHF

V: TRBV4-1
J: TRBJ2-5
size: NA
CDR3: CASSQEFFPETQYF

V: TRBV19
J: TRBJ2-3
size: once
CDR3: CATEGARSDTQYF

V: TRBV5-1
J: TRBJ2-1
size: NA
CDR3: CASSLVAGVQTYNEQFF

V: TRBV5-1
J: TRBJ2-1
size: NA
CDR3: CASSLELAGGHQFF

V: TRBV9
J: TRBJ1-5
size: NA
CDR3: CASSPDGYSNQPQHF

V: TRBV19
J: TRBJ1-2
size: NA
CDR3: CASSIDGHARYTF

V: TRBV7-9
J: TRBJ1-6
size: NA
CDR3: CASSYLNSPLHF

V: TRBV7-9
J: TRBJ2-2
size: NA
CDR3: CASSFGGGGELFF

V: TRBV3-1/TRBV3-2
J: TRBJ1-6
size: NA
CDR3: CASSKQGIHNSPLHF

V: TRBV5-4
J: TRBJ1-3
size: NA
CDR3: CASSEGQGNTIYF